The rows below give T cell receptor beta chains drawn from one sample of a study of beta chain features in type 1 diabetes. Some clones are missing from TCRdb's copy, which holds only in-frame ones; the method was immunoSEQ multiplex PCR. The top ten hold approximately 0.99% of the sample, which has around 290,000 clones, roughly 8% seen once. Input material: central memory CD4+ T cells from blood. The receptors here all came from a woman aged 18 to 35 in good health. CDR3s include the opening cysteine and the closing phenylalanine or tryptophan. The D gene is left open where the match is weak. The listing skips clone size in some rows; elsewhere it reads once, few, many or a size class.

j_gene,abundance,d_gene,v_gene,CDR3nt,CDR3aa
TRBJ1-2,few,TRBD1,TRBV9,TGTGCCAGCAGCGTAGAACCTCAGGGGGGACTCGGTGGCTACACCTTC,CASSVEPQGGLGGYTF
TRBJ2-1,few,NA,TRBV5-8,TGTGCCAGCAGCTTATGGTTAGGGGGTGACTACAATGAGCAGTTCTTC,CASSLWLGGDYNEQFF
TRBJ1-1,few,TRBD1,TRBV5-1,TGCGCCAGCAGCATGACAGGGGGCGCCTTAAGGAACACTGAAGCTTTCTTT,CASSMTGGALRNTEAFF
TRBJ1-5,few,NA,TRBV7-6,TGTGCCAGCAGCTTAACCCTGGGGGGTACGGGTCAGCCCCAGCATTTT,CASSLTLGGTGQPQHF
TRBJ2-1,few,TRBD2,TRBV11-2,TGTGCCAGCAGCCAATTAGTCCGCGGACTAGCGGGCTACAATGAGCAGTTCTTC,CASSQLVRGLAGYNEQFF
TRBJ2-2,many,NA,TRBV4-1,TGCGCCAGCAGCCACACCAGGTTTGCCCGCGGCGGGGAGCTGTTTTTT,CASSHTRFARGGELFF
TRBJ1-1,few,NA,TRBV30,TGTGCCTGGAGTAGGAGGAACACTGAAGCTTTCTTT,CAWSRRNTEAFF
TRBJ2-1,many,TRBD1,TRBV15,TGTGCCACCAGCAGAGCAGCAGGGGGCTTGGACAATGAGCAGTTCTTC,CATSRAAGGLDNEQFF
TRBJ1-5,NA,NA,TRBV6-6,TGTGCCAGCAGTGGGGGCTTGGGAAATCAGCCCCAGCATTTT,CASSGGLGNQPQHF
TRBJ1-1,NA,NA,TRBV5-1,TGCGCCAGCAGCTTGAGGCAGGGGCCCAAGGGTTCGGCTGAAGCTTTCTTT,CASSLRQGPKGSAEAFF
TRBJ2-5,NA,TRBD2,TRBV2,TGTGCCAGCAGTGAGAGCGGGGGCCAAGAGACCCAGTACTTC,CASSESGGQETQYF
TRBJ2-7,few,NA,TRBV15,TGTGCCACCAGCAGAGTTGCATGGGGGTCGGCCTACGAGCAGTACTTC,CATSRVAWGSAYEQYF
TRBJ2-2,many,NA,TRBV9,TGTGCCAGCTCGGGGAAGTGGGGTGCGAACACCGGGGAGCTGTTTTTT,CASSGKWGANTGELFF
TRBJ1-6,few,NA,TRBV7-2,TGTGCCAGCAGCTTAGCGCTGGCAGGCCGGAGGCCCCTCCACTTT,CASSLALAGRRPLHF
TRBJ2-5,many,TRBD2,TRBV7-9,TGTGCCAGCAGCCCTAGCGGCCAAGAGACCCAGTACTTC,CASSPSGQETQYF
TRBJ2-3,NA,NA,TRBV6-5,TGTGCCAGCAGTTACTCCGTCAAGAGGGCCACGCAGTATTTT,CASSYSVKRATQYF
TRBJ1-3,NA,NA,TRBV7-2,TGTGCCAGCAGCTCAGGGAGGGCTGGAAACACCATATATTTT,CASSSGRAGNTIYF
TRBJ2-4,many,TRBD1,TRBV7-2,TGTGCCAGCAGCTTAGCTCCTCGACAGGGGCTTCAGTACTTC,CASSLAPRQGLQYF
TRBJ2-3,few,TRBD2,TRBV7-2,TGTGCCAGCAGGCCTACTAGCGGGCTAGGAGATACGCAGTATTTT,CASRPTSGLGDTQYF
TRBJ2-1,NA,NA,TRBV29-1,TGCAGCGGGGGGACGGACAATGAGCAGTTCTTC,CSGGTDNEQFF
TRBJ1-1,many,TRBD1,TRBV29-1,TGCAGCGTTCGGACAGGGCGCATGAACACTGAAGCTTTCTTT,CSVRTGRMNTEAFF
TRBJ2-5,few,NA,TRBV9,TGTGCCAGCAGCGTAGGACCCAACCTCGGGGAGACCCAGTACTTC,CASSVGPNLGETQYF
TRBJ2-5,many,NA,TRBV4-2,TGTGCCAGCAGCCGCCCGGGGCTAGGGGAGACCCAGTACTTC,CASSRPGLGETQYF
TRBJ2-1,NA,TRBD2,TRBV19,TGTGCCAGTACCCGCGGGACTAGCGGGAGGGTGTGGAATGAGCAGTTCTTC,CASTRGTSGRVWNEQFF
TRBJ1-2,few,TRBD1,TRBV15,TGTGCCACCAGCAAGGGACAGCCAACCTACACCTTC,CATSKGQPTYTF
TRBJ1-2,many,NA,TRBV15,TGTGCCACCAGCAGAGCGGTCAGGGACTATGGCTACACCTTC,CATSRAVRDYGYTF
TRBJ2-2,few,TRBD1,TRBV7-2,TGTGCCAGCAGCTTACAGGGGGCTTCGAACACCGGGGAGCTGTTTTTT,CASSLQGASNTGELFF